This T cell receptor beta chain was identified in a study of T cells in Graves' hyperthyroidism and ophthalmopathy. Study context: Blood from the periphery was taken at initial diagnosis, before any treatment.

Study-level findings and limits: Researchers found most expanded thyroid clonotypes above 0.001 in blood as well.

Diagnosis of hyperthyroidism was new in patients aged 18 to 65, and its duration was under 2 months. Orbital computed tomography, thyroid ultrasound, serum thyroxine and TRAb, and clinical symptoms together informed the diagnoses. From RNA transcripts, TCR beta CDR3 regions were amplified. An initial round of RT-PCR targeting the TCR CDR3 relied on the HTBI primer set. In TCRdb, the multiplex PCR reads were re-called with MiXCR into one record per CDR3 protein. The sample carries approximately 300,000 distinct CDR3 sequences, approximately 17% recorded once. Germline CDR1 reads MNHEY; CDR2 reads SMNVEV (reference sequence). With 6 bases clipped from V and 3 bases from J, the junction kept 3 bases outside the gene matches. The CDR3 runs to 14 residues. Regarding this clonotype: Its antigen remains unidentified.

The origin of this receptor is a man aged 30-40 years with Graves' hyperthyroidism. The sequencing sample was made of blood. The chain recombines TRBV27 with TRBJ1-1; 11 nucleotides agree with TRBD1. The CDR3 region has the DNA TGTGCCAGCAGAGGACAGGGGGCTTACACTGAAGCTTTCTTT. This encodes CASRGQGAYTEAFF.